The 6 T cell receptor beta chains given below trace back to one sample, sequenced in a study of blood T cell repertoires in COVID-19. Profiling relied on immunoSEQ multiplex PCR, and the TCRdb table lists in-frame clones only, not all of them. The sample holds 60,000 to 70,000 clones, about nine tenths seen once. Material for sequencing was peripheral blood. These receptors were collected from a human donor in a cohort sampled during active COVID-19.

The chain combines TRBV9 with TRBJ1-2; perhaps TRBD1 as D (6 bases). Germline values: CDR1 SGDLS, CDR2 YYNGEE. This CDR3 has 15 residues. V lost 3 bases and J 3 bases, leaving 15 bases between the germline ends. The CDR3: CASSATGTPYYGYTF. The CDR3, as DNA: TGTGCCAGCAGCGCGACCGGGACACCCTACTATGGCTACACCTTC.

The rearrangement uses TRBV4-3 and TRBJ2-2, with 8 bases fitting TRBD1. Trimming cost V 2 bases and J 4 bases; bases outside gene matches: 6. The CDR3 length is 16 residues. CDR1 is LGHNA, CDR2 YSLEER, per germline. CDR3 in amino acids: CASSQSQGAGTGELFF. The CDR3 DNA is TGCGCCAGCAGCCAATCCCAGGGGGCAGGCACCGGGGAGCTGTTTTTT.

The rearrangement uses TRBV18 and TRBJ2-7; D is perhaps TRBD2 (6 bases). Per germline, CDR1 KGHSH and CDR2 LQKENI. The CDR3 has 15 amino acids. Trimming took off 1 base at V and 3 bases at J, with 13 bases between the two ends. The CDR3 here is CASSPRDWTNYEQYF. In nucleotides, the CDR3 is TGTGCCAGCTCACCACGGGACTGGACGAACTACGAGCAGTACTTC.

The rearrangement joins TRBV11-2 to TRBJ2-7; D is ambiguous. The CDR3 has 14 residues. The germline gives CDR1 SGHAT, CDR2 FQNNGV. V was pared by 1 base and J by 2 bases, with 9 bases between. In DNA, the CDR3 is TGTGCCAGCAGCTTAGTCCAGGTTCCCTACGAGCAGTACTTC. Translated, it gives CASSLVQVPYEQYF.

The gene calls are TRBV5-4 and TRBJ2-5; D perhaps matches TRBD2 (6 bases). Trimming cost V 3 bases and J 7 bases, with 13 bases left between them. CDR3 length equals 13 residues. The germline V gene encodes CDR1 SGHNT and CDR2 YYREEE (reference sequence). The CDR3 loop reads CASSWDFTGTQYF. CDR3 sequence (DNA): TGTGCCAGCAGCTGGGACTTCACGGGGACCCAGTACTTC.

This CDR3 is CASSRQEANTEAFF. Here the CDR3 DNA reads TGTGCCAGCAGTCGACAGGAGGCGAACACTGAAGCTTTCTTT. The V and J genes are TRBV27 and TRBJ1-1, with D perhaps matching TRBD1 (6 bases). The CDR3 contains 14 residues. Germline CDR1 MNHEY, CDR2 SMNVEV (reference sequence). V lost 5 bases and J 1 base, leaving 11 bases between the germline ends.